The rows below give T cell receptor beta chains drawn from one sample of a study of regulatory T cells in long-lasting Graves disease. TCRdb called the multiplex PCR reads again in MiXCR, with one record for every CDR3 protein. Counted here are about 420,000 distinct CDR3 sequences, around 15% occurring once; the ten biggest clones make up about 25%. The same data also went into a second study, on T cells in Graves' hyperthyroidism and ophthalmopathy.

Sequencing was performed on peripheral blood mononuclear cells (PBMCs), taken at new diagnosis, from a patient treated with antithyroid drugs. All receptors derive from a woman aged 18-29 years with Graves disease. Both conserved end residues are part of each CDR3. D genes are given only for firm matches. Some rows have no size entry. The others give once, few or many, or a class for an expanded clone.

D gene: NA
V gene: TRBV2
J gene: TRBJ2-2
clone size: NA
CDR3 DNA: TGTGCCACCCCCGGACAGAACACCGGGGAGCTGTTTTTT
CDR3 protein: CATPGQNTGELFF

D gene: NA
V gene: TRBV9
J gene: TRBJ1-2
clone size: few
CDR3 DNA: TGTGCCAGCAGCGTTACAGGGTACTATGGCTACACCTTC
CDR3 protein: CASSVTGYYGYTF

D gene: TRBD2
V gene: TRBV6-1
J gene: TRBJ2-3
clone size: NA
CDR3 DNA: TGTGCCAGCCGGCCGGGACTAGCGGGAGAACCCACAGATACGCAGTATTTT
CDR3 protein: CASRPGLAGEPTDTQYF

D gene: NA
V gene: TRBV4-3
J gene: TRBJ2-1
clone size: NA
CDR3 DNA: TGCGCCAGCAGCCAATGGACTGGCGGGGCTTACAATGAGCAGTTCTTC
CDR3 protein: CASSQWTGGAYNEQFF

D gene: TRBD2
V gene: TRBV11-3
J gene: TRBJ2-1
clone size: NA
CDR3 DNA: TGTGCCAGCAGCTTAAATCTTGCGGGAGGGCCGGGGAATGAGCAGTTCTTC
CDR3 protein: CASSLNLAGGPGNEQFF

D gene: NA
V gene: TRBV20-1
J gene: TRBJ1-2
clone size: NA
CDR3 DNA: TGCAGTGCTAGAGATGAGGTACTCTATGGCTACACCTTC
CDR3 protein: CSARDEVLYGYTF

D gene: TRBD1
V gene: TRBV7-2
J gene: TRBJ2-3
clone size: many
CDR3 DNA: TGTGCCAGCAGCCAAGACAGGGCAGCCACAGATACGCAGTATTTT
CDR3 protein: CASSQDRAATDTQYF

D gene: TRBD2
V gene: TRBV6-5
J gene: TRBJ2-2
clone size: NA
CDR3 DNA: TGTGCCAGCAGTTTCGGGACTAGCGGGAACACCGGGGAGCTGTTTTTT
CDR3 protein: CASSFGTSGNTGELFF

D gene: TRBD2
V gene: TRBV19
J gene: TRBJ2-1
clone size: NA
CDR3 DNA: TGTGCCAGTAGTATAGAGGCTAGCGGGGTCAATGAGCAGTTCTTC
CDR3 protein: CASSIEASGVNEQFF

D gene: TRBD2
V gene: TRBV19
J gene: TRBJ2-3
clone size: NA
CDR3 DNA: TGTGCCAGTAGTCCCGGACTAGCGGGAGTGAGGAATACGCAGTATTTT
CDR3 protein: CASSPGLAGVRNTQYF

D gene: NA
V gene: TRBV9
J gene: TRBJ1-6
clone size: NA
CDR3 DNA: TGTGCCAGCAGCCTCGGTCTGTTTTCGGATTCACCCCTCCACTTT
CDR3 protein: CASSLGLFSDSPLHF

D gene: TRBD1
V gene: TRBV28
J gene: TRBJ2-1
clone size: NA
CDR3 DNA: TGTGCCAGCAGTTATGACAGGGTACTAGGCGATGAGCAGTTCTTC
CDR3 protein: CASSYDRVLGDEQFF

D gene: TRBD2
V gene: TRBV6-2/TRBV6-3
J gene: TRBJ2-1
clone size: few
CDR3 DNA: TGTGCCAGCAGTTACTCGATTCCCCTAGCGGGACCCTCACCCTACAATGAGCAGTTCTTC
CDR3 protein: CASSYSIPLAGPSPYNEQFF

D gene: TRBD1
V gene: TRBV28
J gene: TRBJ1-4
clone size: few
CDR3 DNA: TGTGCCAGCAGTTTCCTCGACAGGGAAGAAAAACTGTTTTTT
CDR3 protein: CASSFLDREEKLFF

D gene: TRBD2
V gene: TRBV6-2/TRBV6-3
J gene: TRBJ2-7
clone size: many
CDR3 DNA: TGTGCCAGCAGTTACTCGACCCCGGGACTAGGATACGAGCAGTACTTC
CDR3 protein: CASSYSTPGLGYEQYF

D gene: TRBD1
V gene: TRBV20-1
J gene: TRBJ2-7
clone size: NA
CDR3 DNA: TGCAGCGGAACCGGGACAGTCACCCACTACGAGCAGTACTTC
CDR3 protein: CSGTGTVTHYEQYF

D gene: NA
V gene: TRBV6-2/TRBV6-3
J gene: TRBJ2-1
clone size: NA
CDR3 DNA: TGTGCCAGCAGCGCAGCGTCCAGCTCCTACAATGAGCAGTTCTTC
CDR3 protein: CASSAASSSYNEQFF

D gene: NA
V gene: TRBV11-3
J gene: TRBJ2-1
clone size: many
CDR3 DNA: TGTGCCAGCAGCCTAGGTCGGGGGAGTCACAATGAGCAGTTCTTC
CDR3 protein: CASSLGRGSHNEQFF

D gene: NA
V gene: TRBV5-1
J gene: TRBJ2-5
clone size: NA
CDR3 DNA: TGCGCCAGCAGCCCCATGGACCGCCAAGAGACCCAGTACTTC
CDR3 protein: CASSPMDRQETQYF

D gene: TRBD2
V gene: TRBV7-9
J gene: TRBJ2-1
clone size: many
CDR3 DNA: TGTGCCAGCAGCTTATCCGGGGGGACCTACAATGAGCAGTTCTTC
CDR3 protein: CASSLSGGTYNEQFF

D gene: NA
V gene: TRBV6-5
J gene: TRBJ2-5
clone size: NA
CDR3 DNA: TGTGCCAGCAGTTACTACGAGTTAGGAGAGACCCAGTACTTC
CDR3 protein: CASSYYELGETQYF

D gene: NA
V gene: TRBV3-1
J gene: TRBJ1-6
clone size: few
CDR3 DNA: TGTGCCAGCTCCGGGACAAGAGATCTCCACTTT
CDR3 protein: CASSGTRDLHF